The rows below give T cell receptor beta chains drawn from one sample of a study of T-cell reconstitution after alpha-beta-depleted transplantation in children. Each CDR3 protein is one row after TCRdb ran MiXCR on the PCR reads. The profile shows 180,000 or so distinct CDR3 sequences, 5.5% to 7% of them singletons. The starting material was PBMCs, obtained before TCRalphabeta/CD19-depleted stem cell transplant. Receptors originate from a girl younger than two with combined immunodeficiency, due to receive a stem cell transplant. Both conserved end residues are part of each CDR3. The D gene is left open where the match is weak. Expanded clones get a size class; other rows say once, few or many, or leave the size out.

j_gene	d_gene	abundance	v_gene	CDR3aa	CDR3nt
TRBJ2-1	TRBD2	few	TRBV7-6	CASSLVTGLASYNEQFF	TGTGCCAGCAGCTTAGTAACGGGACTAGCTTCCTACAATGAGCAGTTCTTC
TRBJ2-1	-	many	TRBV10-3	CAISARGSYNEQFF	TGTGCCATCAGTGCCAGGGGTTCCTACAATGAGCAGTTCTTC
TRBJ2-7	TRBD1	many	TRBV30	CAWNRGSYEQYF	TGTGCCTGGAACAGGGGAAGCTACGAGCAGTACTTC
TRBJ2-4	-	-	TRBV11-3	CASSLSRGLSGRNIQYF	TGTGCCAGCAGCTTATCCCGGGGACTGTCCGGGAGAAACATTCAGTACTTC
TRBJ2-2	TRBD1	many	TRBV28	CASSLADRATGELFF	TGTGCCAGCAGTTTAGCAGACAGGGCAACCGGGGAGCTGTTTTTT
TRBJ2-1	TRBD1	many	TRBV7-9	CASRPDRGRSYNEQFF	TGTGCCAGCAGACCGGACAGGGGGCGGTCCTACAATGAGCAGTTCTTC
TRBJ2-1	TRBD2	few	TRBV15	CATSRDGAGVGNEQFF	TGTGCCACCAGCAGAGATGGGGCGGGAGTGGGCAATGAGCAGTTCTTC
TRBJ1-6	-	many	TRBV6-1	CASSRLSRALHNSPLHF	TGTGCCAGCAGTCGTCTCTCCAGGGCCCTACATAATTCACCCCTCCACTTT
TRBJ2-5	-	many	TRBV24-1	CATSARGWGETQYF	TGTGCCACCAGTGCCAGGGGCTGGGGAGAGACCCAGTACTTC
TRBJ2-3	-	many	TRBV27	CATFTSEEVDTQYF	TGTGCCACTTTCACGTCCGAGGAAGTTGATACGCAGTATTTT
TRBJ1-2	-	many	TRBV7-3	CASSSYRPRQQEGYGYTF	TGTGCCAGCAGCTCCTACCGCCCCAGACAACAGGAGGGGTATGGCTACACCTTC
TRBJ1-2	-	-	TRBV24-1	CATSDHKDSAYGYTF	TGTGCCACCAGTGACCACAAGGACAGCGCCTATGGCTACACCTTC
TRBJ2-5	-	many	TRBV7-8	CATQLFPGEETQYF	TGTGCCACCCAGCTTTTTCCGGGGGAAGAGACCCAGTACTTC
TRBJ2-2	TRBD1	many	TRBV12-3/TRBV12-4	CASVGQVNTGELFF	TGTGCCAGCGTTGGACAGGTGAACACCGGGGAGCTGTTTTTT
TRBJ2-5	-	-	TRBV28	CASSLMDRPQETQYF	TGTGCCAGCAGTTTAATGGACAGACCTCAAGAGACCCAGTACTTC
TRBJ2-7	-	many	TRBV12-3/TRBV12-4	CASSFGGGTYEQYF	TGTGCCAGCAGTTTCGGCGGAGGGACCTACGAGCAGTACTTC
TRBJ2-2	-	many	TRBV24-1	CATSDGQHTGELFF	TGTGCCACCAGTGATGGACAGCACACCGGGGAGCTGTTTTTT
TRBJ2-5	TRBD2	many	TRBV10-3	CAISGLAGGEETQYF	TGTGCCATCAGTGGACTAGCGGGGGGCGAAGAGACCCAGTACTTC
TRBJ1-6	-	few	TRBV4-1	CASSQDARVETPLHF	TGCGCCAGCAGTCAAGACGCGAGGGTAGAAACTCCCCTCCACTTT
TRBJ1-2	TRBD1	many	TRBV7-2	CASSPTGTGIYGYTF	TGTGCCAGCAGCCCTACCGGGACAGGGATCTATGGCTACACCTTC
TRBJ2-5	TRBD2	many	TRBV28	CASSLGTSGSGEETQYF	TGTGCCAGCAGTTTAGGGACTAGCGGGAGTGGAGAAGAGACCCAGTACTTC
TRBJ2-1	TRBD1	many	TRBV3-1	CASSQESGTGNYNEQFF	TGTGCCAGCAGCCAAGAATCGGGGACAGGGAACTACAATGAGCAGTTCTTC
TRBJ2-7	-	many	TRBV4-3	CASSQDYGGYEQYF	TGCGCCAGCAGCCAAGATTATGGGGGCTACGAGCAGTACTTC
TRBJ2-1	TRBD2	many	TRBV25-1	CASSATPGLAGVSGSYNEQFF	TGTGCCAGCAGTGCAACGCCGGGACTAGCGGGGGTTTCAGGCTCCTACAATGAGCAGTTCTTC
TRBJ2-1	TRBD2	-	TRBV6-5	CASSYVYTIAGGYNEQFF	TGTGCCAGCAGTTACGTCTACACCATAGCGGGGGGTTACAATGAGCAGTTCTTC
TRBJ2-3	TRBD2	-	TRBV12-3/TRBV12-4	CASSRRDATSGITDTQYF	TGTGCCAGCAGCCGCCGGGACGCGACTAGCGGGATCACAGATACGCAGTATTTT
TRBJ2-6	-	many	TRBV12-3/TRBV12-4	CASTEQETRPGANVLTF	TGTGCCAGCACCGAACAAGAAACACGTCCTGGGGCCAACGTCCTGACTTTC
TRBJ2-7	-	medium-sized	TRBV20-1	CSAETDSYSEQYF	TGCAGTGCTGAAACGGACAGCTACTCCGAGCAGTACTTC
TRBJ2-1	TRBD2	many	TRBV7-9	CASSTRLAANEQFF	TGTGCCAGCAGCACCCGACTAGCGGCCAATGAGCAGTTCTTC
TRBJ2-7	-	many	TRBV28	CASSLGRVNYEQYF	TGTGCCAGCAGTTTAGGACGGGTCAACTACGAGCAGTACTTC
TRBJ1-1	-	many	TRBV15	CATSRDRGVGGAEAFF	TGTGCCACCAGCAGAGATAGAGGTGTAGGGGGGGCTGAAGCTTTCTTT
TRBJ2-3	TRBD2	many	TRBV9	CASSGGGGTDTQYF	TGTGCCAGCAGCGGGGGGGGTGGCACAGATACGCAGTATTTT
TRBJ2-7	-	many	TRBV9	CASSVAPGTYEQYF	TGTGCCAGCAGCGTAGCTCCGGGAACCTACGAGCAGTACTTC
TRBJ1-5	-	many	TRBV9	CASGMDQPQHF	TGTGCGAGCGGGATGGATCAGCCCCAGCATTTT
TRBJ2-1	-	many	TRBV24-1	CATSDPGSLSYNEQFF	TGTGCCACCAGTGACCCCGGGTCCCTCTCCTACAATGAGCAGTTCTTC
TRBJ2-3	-	-	TRBV12-3/TRBV12-4	CASSLTVVSRTDTQYF	TGTGCCAGCAGCCTTACAGTTGTTTCACGCACAGATACGCAGTATTTT
TRBJ2-2	-	many	TRBV3-1	CASSQEVVLITGELFF	TGTGCCAGCAGCCAAGAGGTGGTGCTTATCACCGGGGAGCTGTTTTTT
TRBJ2-5	TRBD2	many	TRBV5-1	CASSLLAGNQETQYF	TGCGCCAGCAGCTTGCTAGCGGGGAACCAAGAGACCCAGTACTTC
TRBJ2-5	-	many	TRBV5-1	CASSFSLTKQETQYF	TGCGCCAGCAGCTTTAGTCTAACGAAGCAAGAGACCCAGTACTTC
TRBJ2-7	-	few	TRBV25-1	CASSELDRYEQYF	TGTGCCAGCAGTGAACTGGACCGCTACGAGCAGTACTTC
TRBJ2-1	-	many	TRBV29-1	CSVATSPGDEQFF	TGCAGCGTTGCGACCAGCCCGGGCGATGAGCAGTTCTTC
TRBJ1-6	-	many	TRBV19	CASSIGQGLDSPLHF	TGTGCCAGTAGTATAGGGCAGGGTTTGGATTCACCCCTCCACTTT
TRBJ1-5	TRBD1	-	TRBV5-1	CASSFWTWIFFEVSQGFCQPQHF	TGCGCCAGCAGCTTTTGGACGTGGATTTTTTTTGAAGTGTCACAGGGGTTCTGCCAGCCCCAGCATTTT
TRBJ2-1	-	many	TRBV2	CASSEAGKGQGASGDEQFF	TGTGCCAGCAGTGAAGCGGGAAAGGGACAGGGAGCTAGCGGGGACGAGCAGTTCTTC
TRBJ1-2	TRBD1	many	TRBV20-1	CSAREGQGLNGYTF	TGCAGTGCTAGAGAGGGACAGGGGTTGAATGGCTACACCTTC
TRBJ2-7	-	many	TRBV7-3	CASSLTSGYEQYF	TGTGCCAGCAGCTTAACTTCCGGATACGAGCAGTACTTC
TRBJ1-1	-	many	TRBV6-2/TRBV6-3	CASSRTSRNTEAFF	TGTGCCAGCAGTCGGACGAGTAGGAACACTGAAGCTTTCTTT
TRBJ2-7	-	many	TRBV12-3/TRBV12-4	CASGGGSEQYF	TGTGCCAGCGGGGGAGGCTCCGAGCAGTACTTC
TRBJ2-7	-	many	TRBV28	CASSSLTDEQYF	TGTGCCAGCAGTTCACTGACGGACGAGCAGTACTTC
TRBJ2-3	-	-	TRBV12-3/TRBV12-4	CASSPRQVTSTDTQYF	TGTGCCAGCAGCCCGAGGCAAGTAACTAGCACAGATACGCAGTATTTT
TRBJ2-3	TRBD2	many	TRBV7-8	CASSPSGGTDTQYF	TGTGCCAGCAGCCCTAGCGGGGGCACAGATACGCAGTATTTT
TRBJ1-2	-	-	TRBV14	CASSQGHWGYGYTF	TGTGCCAGCAGCCAAGGACACTGGGGGTATGGCTACACCTTC
TRBJ1-2	-	few	TRBV5-1	CASSLAGRRGYTF	TGCGCCAGCAGCTTGGCGGGGCGGCGAGGCTACACCTTC
TRBJ2-7	-	many	TRBV24-1	CATSKGGYEQYF	TGTGCCACCAGCAAAGGGGGTTACGAGCAGTACTTC